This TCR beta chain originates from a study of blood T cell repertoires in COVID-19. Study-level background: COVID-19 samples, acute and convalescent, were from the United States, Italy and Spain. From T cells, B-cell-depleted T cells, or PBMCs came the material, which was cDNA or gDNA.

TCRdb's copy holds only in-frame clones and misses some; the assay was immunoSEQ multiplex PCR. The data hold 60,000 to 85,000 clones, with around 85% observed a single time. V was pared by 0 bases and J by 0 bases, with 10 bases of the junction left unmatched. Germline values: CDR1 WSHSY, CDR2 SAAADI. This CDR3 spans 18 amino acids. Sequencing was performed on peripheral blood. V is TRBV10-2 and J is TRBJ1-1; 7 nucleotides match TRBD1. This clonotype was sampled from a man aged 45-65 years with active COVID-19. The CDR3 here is CASSESVRGIGLNTEAFF. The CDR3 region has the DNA TGCGCCAGCAGTGAGTCAGTCAGGGGGATCGGTCTGAACACTGAAGCTTTCTTT.